A selection of T cell receptor beta chains follows, all from one sample in a study of Tregs in tolerant kidney transplant recipients. The table came from immunoSEQ multiplex PCR; TCRdb's copy has only in-frame clones and leaves some out. The sample contains some 66,000 clones, 92% of which appear only once. The sequences come from CD8+ T cells from blood, collected before the transplant. These receptors all stem from a human donor who received a combined kidney and bone marrow transplant. Both conserved end residues are part of each CDR3. D genes are given only for firm matches. Part of the rows lack a size; the others show once, few, many or a class for expanded clones.

TRBD1 NA TRBJ2-3 TRBV9 14 TGTGCCAGCAGCTCAGGCAGGGGGACAGATACGCAGTATTTT CASSSGRGTDTQYF
TRBD2 once TRBJ2-3 TRBV7-9 19 TGTGCCAGCAGCCTCCGTGCACTAGCGGGGGGGCCATCATCAGATACGCAGTATTTT CASSLRALAGGPSSDTQYF
NA few TRBJ1-4 TRBV27 17 NA CASSFISVGQINEKLFF
NA NA TRBJ2-7 TRBV5-6 14 TGTGCCAGCAGCTTGGCGCAGGGGACCTACGAGCAGTACTTC CASSLAQGTYEQYF
TRBD1 NA TRBJ2-1 TRBV9 16 TGTGCCAGCAGCGTAGCTGTACAGGGGGCCTACAATGAGCAGTTCTTC CASSVAVQGAYNEQFF
NA once TRBJ2-7 TRBV21-1 15 TGTGCCAGCAGCAAAGGGCGGTTTGGCCCCTACGAGCAGTACTTC CASSKGRFGPYEQYF
NA NA TRBJ2-7 TRBV9 14 TGTGCCAGCAGCGTAGGGGACATGAACTACGAGCAGTACTTC CASSVGDMNYEQYF
NA NA TRBJ2-2 TRBV16 13 TGTGCCAGCAGCCCCGGAGGGACCGGGGAGCTGTTTTTT CASSPGGTGELFF
NA NA TRBJ1-4 TRBV7-9 16 TGTGCCAGCAGCTTTTTCAAATCCACTCTTAATGAAAAACTGTTTTTT CASSFFKSTLNEKLFF
NA NA TRBJ2-2 TRBV29-1 14 TGCAGCGTCTGGGAGGCCAGGGACACCGGGGAGCTGTTTTTT CSVWEARDTGELFF
TRBD2 few TRBJ2-1 TRBV7-9 18 TGTGCCAGCAGCTTAGCCCCGGGACTAGCGGCCTCCTACAATGAGCAGTTCTTC CASSLAPGLAASYNEQFF
NA few TRBJ2-7 TRBV5-4 15 TGTGCCAGCAGCTCCCAGGTGGGGGCTTCGACCTGGCAGTACTTC CASSSQVGASTWQYF
TRBD1 NA TRBJ2-6 TRBV9 18 TGTGCCAGCAGCGCGAATCCGGGACAGGGCTCTGGGGCCAACGTCCTGACTTTC CASSANPGQGSGANVLTF
NA NA TRBJ2-7 TRBV4-1 12 TGCGCCAGCAGCCCCGGACAGAACGAGCAGTACTTC CASSPGQNEQYF
TRBD2 NA TRBJ2-4 TRBV28 20 TGTGCCAGCAGTTTATATAGGACTAGCGGGGGGGTCCTAGCCAAAAACATTCAGTACTTC CASSLYRTSGGVLAKNIQYF
TRBD1 NA TRBJ1-2 TRBV7-8 17 TGTGCCAGCAGCTTAGCGCTCGGACAGGGCGATGGTGGTGGCTACACCTTC CASSLALGQGDGGGYTF
NA NA TRBJ1-6 TRBV4-1 17 TGCGCCAGCAGCCAAGATCCCGGGGATACCTATAATTCCCCCCTCCACTTT CASSQDPGDTYNSPLHF
NA NA TRBJ2-7 TRBV7-9 13 TGTGCCAGCAGCTTCAGCAGAGACTACGAGCAGTACTTC CASSFSRDYEQYF
NA NA TRBJ2-2 TRBV6-4 12 TGTGCCAGCAGTCAGGGCACCGGGGAGCTGTTTTTT CASSQGTGELFF
TRBD1 NA TRBJ1-5 TRBV5-6 13 TGTGCCAGCAGCTTTGACAGGGGGCAGCCCCAGCATTTT CASSFDRGQPQHF
NA medium-sized TRBJ1-1 TRBV7-6 15 TGTGCCAGCAGCTACCAGCTAGGTGAGATCACTGAAGCTTTCTTT CASSYQLGEITEAFF
NA NA TRBJ2-1 TRBV27 13 TGTGCCAGCAGTCTATATAGATACAATGAGCAGTTCTTC CASSLYRYNEQFF
NA NA TRBJ2-5 TRBV28 14 TGTGCCAGCAGTGGTAGCTCACGGGGTGTGACCCAGTACTTC CASSGSSRGVTQYF
TRBD1 NA TRBJ2-5 TRBV5-8 15 TGTGCCAGCAGCACCGGACAGGGACGGTCAGAGACCCAGTACTTC CASSTGQGRSETQYF
NA NA TRBJ2-7 TRBV4-2 13 TGTGCCAGCAGCCAAGCAGGGGAGGGCGAGCAGTACTTC CASSQAGEGEQYF
NA NA TRBJ2-3 TRBV5-6 14 TGTGCCAGCAGCTTCGGTAGCGGCGCAGATACGCAGTATTTT CASSFGSGADTQYF
NA NA TRBJ1-2 TRBV4-3 16 TGCGCCAGCAGCCTGAAGACACAGCCGGGATTCGGTGGCTACACCTTC CASSLKTQPGFGGYTF
TRBD2 NA TRBJ2-7 TRBV15 13 TGTGCCACCAGCAGGGGAGGGTACTACGAGCAGTACTTC CATSRGGYYEQYF
TRBD1 NA TRBJ2-1 TRBV27 12 TGTGCCAGCAGTCAAACAGGGGTTGAGCAGTTCTTC CASSQTGVEQFF
NA NA TRBJ2-3 TRBV27 14 TGTGCCAGCTCACCAGCGGTGAGCACAGATACGCAGTATTTT CASSPAVSTDTQYF
TRBD2 NA TRBJ2-5 TRBV9 16 TGTGCCAGCAGCGTATCCCGACTAGCCCCTGTAGAGACCCAGTACTTC CASSVSRLAPVETQYF
NA once TRBJ2-5 TRBV21-1 16 TGTGCCAGCAGCAAACTAAGGCGGACAGGACAAGAGACCCAGTACTTC CASSKLRRTGQETQYF
NA NA TRBJ2-7 TRBV19 13 TGTGCCAGTAGTATTGACAATACCTACGAGCAGTACTTC CASSIDNTYEQYF
TRBD1 NA TRBJ2-5 TRBV6-4 15 TGTGCCAGCAGTCGGACAGGGACTGGAAAAGAGACCCAGTACTTC CASSRTGTGKETQYF
NA NA TRBJ2-2 TRBV9 15 TGTGCCAGCAGCGTATCGTTGGGGGCAGGAGGGGAGCTGTTTTTT CASSVSLGAGGELFF
TRBD1 NA TRBJ1-2 TRBV7-8 15 TGTGCCAGCAGCACACCGGGACAGGAGAACTATGGCTACACCTTC CASSTPGQENYGYTF
NA NA TRBJ2-7 TRBV28 14 TGTGCCAGCAGTTTTCTGAGTGTTCCCTACGAGCAGTACTTC CASSFLSVPYEQYF
NA NA TRBJ2-3 TRBV5-6 11 TGTGCCAGCGGCAGCACAGATACGCAGTATTTT CASGSTDTQYF
TRBD2 NA TRBJ2-5 TRBV13 15 TGTGCCAGCAGCTTAGGGGGACTAGAGCTACGAGCGCAGTACTTC CASSLGGLELRAQYF
NA NA TRBJ2-2 TRBV28 16 TGTGCCAGCACCTCCGAGAGGGCAGCGAACACCGGGGAGCTGTTTTTT CASTSERAANTGELFF
TRBD1 NA TRBJ1-6 TRBV11-2 16 TGTGCCAGCAGCTCATTTAGACAGGGACCTAATTCACCCCTCCACTTT CASSSFRQGPNSPLHF
NA NA TRBJ1-1 TRBV7-9 12 TGTGCCAGCAGCTTAGGGGAGACTGAAGCTTTCTTT CASSLGETEAFF
NA NA TRBJ2-7 TRBV29-1 14 TGCAGCGTCCACTTAGCGGACGAGGCCTACGAGCAGTACTTC CSVHLADEAYEQYF
NA NA TRBJ1-1 TRBV2 17 TGTGCCAGCCGCCCCTATCTGGGGGCTAGTAGTTGGACTGAAGCTTTCTTT CASRPYLGASSWTEAFF
NA NA TRBJ2-6 TRBV27 16 TGTGCCAGCAGCCCTTTGAGCACCACTGGGGCCAACGTCCTGACTTTC CASSPLSTTGANVLTF
NA NA TRBJ1-5 TRBV27 15 TGTGCCAGCAGTTTCTCCTCCCGGAGCAATCAGCCCCAGCATTTT CASSFSSRSNQPQHF
TRBD1 NA TRBJ1-2 TRBV13 16 TGTGCCAGCAGCCACGGACAGGGGGCATTTTCGGATGGCTACACCTTC CASSHGQGAFSDGYTF
TRBD2 NA TRBJ2-1 TRBV5-6 19 TGTGCCAGCAGCTTGGCCCAGGGACTAGCGGGAGTAGCCTACAATGAGCAGTTCTTC CASSLAQGLAGVAYNEQFF
NA NA TRBJ2-7 TRBV5-6 15 TGTGCCAGCACCCATTCGGCGGAAATCGGGTACGAGCAGTACTTC CASTHSAEIGYEQYF
NA NA TRBJ1-2 TRBV7-9 13 TGTGCCAGCAGCTTAGGGCAGTCCTATGGCTACACCTTC CASSLGQSYGYTF